This T cell receptor beta chain originates from a study of blood T cell repertoires in COVID-19 (dated by TCRdb to 2019 to 2021). For the wider study: Samples covering the acute and convalescent phases of COVID-19 were provided by collaborators in the United States, Italy and Spain. The prospective study material was composed of cDNA or gDNA derived from T cells, B-cell-depleted T cells, or PBMCs. The dataset comprised deeply sampled blood TCRbeta repertoires from subjects exposed to, actively infected with, or recovered from COVID-19. The repertoires were released in a freely available public database meant as a resource for research on the immune response to SARS-CoV-2. The samples were drawn from two sources: the first 160 participants of the ongoing ImmuneRACE study, and 950 to 1,500 subjects contributed by 6 global collaborators. Sample metadata almost always included a de-identified subject ID, COVID-19 status, age in years and sex. Where available, HLA class I and class II types were obtained from metadata supplied by the sample provider rather than from assay-based typing.

To note about this clone: Its antigen has not been determined. Base-call qualities are not available, and no considerably larger clone is one nucleotide away.

One collaborating source in Seattle enrolled patients while the patients were actively infected and followed the patients over time throughout the course of disease. Whole blood was collected in K2EDTA tubes by collaborating institutions according to the institutions' own protocols. For TCRbeta analysis, collaborators shipped samples as frozen whole blood, isolated PBMCs, or DNA extracted from either of those sample types. Points the paper makes about the study in general: The amount of clinical and demographic metadata varied by source and participant and was provided uncurated.

There are 15 amino acids in the CDR3, from cysteine to phenylalanine inclusive. The retained sequence is limited to the CDR3, 45 bases, with the frame set at the first base. CDR1 MNHEY and CDR2 SVGAGI are derived from the germline V gene. V ends up 5 bases short and J 6 bases short, with an unmatched junction base count of 7. TCRbeta CDR3 regions were amplified from genomic DNA using the immunoSEQ Assay, a bias-controlled multiplex PCR. The authors' analysis ran thus. Nucleated cell counts per sample were estimated from amplification of reference gene primers within the assay. Sequence reads were collapsed and filtered to measure the absolute abundance of every unique TCRbeta CDR3 rearrangement. Productive Simpson clonality was computed per sample as the square root of Simpson's diversity index over productive rearrangements. TCRdb stores this immuneACCESS table with in-frame sequences only. Part of the clones is absent; in the studies checked, under half of the shortfall reflects unresolved V genes, and no reason is known for the rest. V and J calls and clone size are those listed in that table; D and trimming were worked out from the DNA. The sample has some 300,000 clones on record, around 90% of them singletons. Jointly, the top ten make up approximately 6.5% of the sample.

The V and J segments used are TRBV6-5 and TRBJ1-4; TRBD1 fits 9 bases in the junction. Sequences were obtained from peripheral blood. This sequence was found in a woman aged 45-59 years with COVID-19, enrolled during active disease. The nucleotides are TGTGCCAGCAGTCCCACCGGGACAGGGTATGAAAAACTGTTTTTT. Its protein is CASSPTGTGYEKLFF.